The clone carrying this TCR beta chain was seen more than once but under ten times. Its antigen is undetermined. This record belongs to a study of molecular identifiers for immune sequencing clone quantification. Study-level results: A single cell's spiked Jurkat TCR RNA was reportedly detectable among under 1.1 million naive cells. In CMV-specific effectors, clones above 20 copies held over 98% of molecules; naive, under 1%.

TCRdb re-analysed the PCR reads in MiXCR, keeping a single row per CDR3 protein. The sample holds a few hundred thousand distinct CDR3 sequences, under 30% seen once. The germline V gene has CDR1 DFQATT and CDR2 SNEGSKA (reference sequence). The CDR3 runs to 15 residues. The junction had 13 bases not matched to a gene; V was cut back by 5 bases and J by 4 bases. Libraries used about 18,000 to 1,000,000 sorted naive CD8 T cells and 10%, 30% or 50% RNA input. Sequencing input: naive CD8+ T cells from blood, with Jurkat cell RNA spiked in. Subset given: FACS-sorted CD8+CD4-CCR7+CD45RA+ naive T cells. J is TRBJ2-7 and V is TRBV20-1, with TRBD2 matching over 8 bases. This TCR came from a human donor in good health. Some libraries in this study had Jurkat cell RNA spiked in. CDR3 DNA: TGCAGTGCTCTCCATAGCGGGGCCGGTGTTTACGAGCAGTACTTC. Protein: CSALHSGAGVYEQYF.